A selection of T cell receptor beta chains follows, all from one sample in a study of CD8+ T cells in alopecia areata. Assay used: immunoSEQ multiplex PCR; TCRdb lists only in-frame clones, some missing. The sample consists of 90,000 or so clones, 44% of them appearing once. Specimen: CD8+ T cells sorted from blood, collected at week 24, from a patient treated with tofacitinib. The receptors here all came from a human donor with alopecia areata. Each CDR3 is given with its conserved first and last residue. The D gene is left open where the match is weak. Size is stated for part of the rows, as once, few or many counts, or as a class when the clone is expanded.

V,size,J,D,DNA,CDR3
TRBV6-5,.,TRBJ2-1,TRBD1,TGTGCCAGCAGTTACGGGACAGGGTCCTACAATGAGCAGTTCTTC,CASSYGTGSYNEQFF
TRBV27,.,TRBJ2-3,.,TGTGCCAGCAGTTCGGGCAGTTACACAGATACGCAGTATTTT,CASSSGSYTDTQYF
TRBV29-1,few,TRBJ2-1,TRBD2,TGCAGCGTTGAAGATATTAGGACTAGCGGGAGTTTCGATGAGCAGTTCTTC,CSVEDIRTSGSFDEQFF
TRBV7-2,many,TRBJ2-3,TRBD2,TGTGCCAGCAGCTTATCTAGCGGGGTATATACGCAGTATTTT,CASSLSSGVYTQYF
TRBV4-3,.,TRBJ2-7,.,TGCGCCAGCAGCCAAGGGGCTGGGGCTTACGAGCAGTACTTC,CASSQGAGAYEQYF
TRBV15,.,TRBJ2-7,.,TGTGCCTCGTCTGGAGCCCCCCACGAGCAGTACTTC,CASSGAPHEQYF
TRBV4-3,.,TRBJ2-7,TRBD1,TGCGCCAGCAGCCAAGGGACAGGGGGCGGTCAATACGAGCAGTACTTC,CASSQGTGGGQYEQYF
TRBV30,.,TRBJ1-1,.,TGTGCCTGGAGTGGTGGGGGGCACACTGAAGCTTTCTTT,CAWSGGGHTEAFF
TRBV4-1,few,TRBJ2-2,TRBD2,TGCGCCAGCAGCCAAGGACTAGCGCCCGGGGAGCTGTTTTTT,CASSQGLAPGELFF
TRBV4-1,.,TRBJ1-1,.,TGCGCCAGCAGCCAAGATTTTGCAGGACCTGAAGCTTTCTTT,CASSQDFAGPEAFF
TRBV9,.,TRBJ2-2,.,TGTGCCAGCAGCGTAGGATCGGGGTCGAACACCGGGGAGCTGTTTTTT,CASSVGSGSNTGELFF
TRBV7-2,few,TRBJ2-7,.,TGTGCCAGCAGCCCGTATGGACGGGGGAGCTCCTACGAGCAGTACTTC,CASSPYGRGSSYEQYF
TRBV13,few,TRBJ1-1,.,TGTGCCAGCATCGGGCGGGTAAGAACTGAAGCTTTCTTT,CASIGRVRTEAFF
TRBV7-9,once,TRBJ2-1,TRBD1,TGTGCCAGCAGCCCCCCGGACAGGGAAGGTGAGCAGTTCTTC,CASSPPDREGEQFF
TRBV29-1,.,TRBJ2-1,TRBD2,TGCAGCGTTGAGGGACTAGCGGAATACAATGAGCAGTTCTTC,CSVEGLAEYNEQFF
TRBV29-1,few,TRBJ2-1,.,TGCAGCCCCCGCGCAGGGGCCTACAATGAGCAGTTCTTC,CSPRAGAYNEQFF
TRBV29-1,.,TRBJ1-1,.,TGCAGCGTTGAGGCCAGCATGAACACTGAAGCTTTCTTT,CSVEASMNTEAFF
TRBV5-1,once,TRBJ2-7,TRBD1,TGCGCCAGCAGCTTGGCGACAGGGGGATACGAGCAGTACTTC,CASSLATGGYEQYF
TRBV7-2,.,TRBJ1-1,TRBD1,TGTGCCAGCAGCCCCGCGACAGGGGGAGCTTTCTTT,CASSPATGGAFF
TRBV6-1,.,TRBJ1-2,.,TGTGCTAGCAAGGAGGTTCACTATGGCTACACCTTC,CASKEVHYGYTF
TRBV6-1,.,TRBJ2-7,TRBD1,TGTGCCAGCAGTACCCGACAGGGCTACGAGCAGTACTTC,CASSTRQGYEQYF
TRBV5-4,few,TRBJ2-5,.,TGTGCCAGCAGCCTACGGCTAACAGGGATACCGTACCAAGAGACCCAGTACTTC,CASSLRLTGIPYQETQYF
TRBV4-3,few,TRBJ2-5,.,TGCGCCAGCAGCCAAGATGGGGGTTACCAAGAGACCCAGTACTTC,CASSQDGGYQETQYF
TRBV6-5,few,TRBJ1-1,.,TGTGCCAGCAGCGTCCTACAACCGAACACTGAAGCTTTCTTT,CASSVLQPNTEAFF
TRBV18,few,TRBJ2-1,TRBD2,TGTGCCAGCTCCACCGGGACTAGCGGGAGGGTTGTGGATGAGCAGTTCTTC,CASSTGTSGRVVDEQFF
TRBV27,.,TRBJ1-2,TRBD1,TGTGCCAGCAGCTTCACCGCCGGGACAGGGCACGACTATGGCTACACCTTC,CASSFTAGTGHDYGYTF
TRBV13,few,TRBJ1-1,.,TGTGCCAGCAGCTTAGTGAACACTGAAGCTTTCTTT,CASSLVNTEAFF
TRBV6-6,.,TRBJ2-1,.,TGTGCCAGCAGTTACTCCACGGGACACCCCTACAATGAGCAGTTCTTC,CASSYSTGHPYNEQFF
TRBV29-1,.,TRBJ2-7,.,TGCAGCGCAGGACGGACCTACGAGCAGTACTTC,CSAGRTYEQYF
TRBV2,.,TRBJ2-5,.,TGTGCCAGCAGAGGGACGGATGGGGAGACCCAGTACTTC,CASRGTDGETQYF
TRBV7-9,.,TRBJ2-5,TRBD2,TGTGCCAGCAGCACCAGACTAGCGGGTCCACAAGAGACCCAGTACTTC,CASSTRLAGPQETQYF
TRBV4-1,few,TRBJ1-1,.,TGCGCCAGCAGCCAAGAGAACACTGAAGCTTTCTTT,CASSQENTEAFF
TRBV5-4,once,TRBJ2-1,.,TGTGCCAGCAGCTTGGGGCCTGGGGTTAGCGGAGTAATAATCAATGAGCAGTTCTTC,CASSLGPGVSGVIINEQFF
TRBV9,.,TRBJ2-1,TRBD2,TGTGCCAGCAGTCCTTCCAGCGGGAGGAGGTCCAATGAGCAGTTCTTC,CASSPSSGRRSNEQFF
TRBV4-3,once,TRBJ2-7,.,TGCGCCAGCAGCCAAGACTTGCTGAAACGCTACGAGCAGTACTTC,CASSQDLLKRYEQYF
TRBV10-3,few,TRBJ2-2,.,TGTGCCATCAGTGACGGGACCGCGAACACCGGGGAGCTGTTTTTT,CAISDGTANTGELFF
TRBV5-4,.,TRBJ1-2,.,TGTGCCAGCAGCCAAGATAAAACAGGGCTTTTGGATGGCTACACCTTC,CASSQDKTGLLDGYTF
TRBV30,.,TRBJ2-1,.,TGTGCCTGGAGTGCCCCCTACAATGAGCAGTTCTTC,CAWSAPYNEQFF
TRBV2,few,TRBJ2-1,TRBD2,TGTGCCAGCAGTGTCAGCCGGGAGGGCCTCTACAATGAGCAGTTCTTC,CASSVSREGLYNEQFF
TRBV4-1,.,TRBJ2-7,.,TGCGCCAGCAGCTCAGCGGCCGAGCAGTACTTC,CASSSAAEQYF
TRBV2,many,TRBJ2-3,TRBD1,TGTGCCAGCAGTGACGGACAGGACGCAGATACGCAGTATTTT,CASSDGQDADTQYF
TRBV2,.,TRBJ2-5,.,TGTGCCAGCAGCCCAGGGACCCAGTACTTC,CASSPGTQYF
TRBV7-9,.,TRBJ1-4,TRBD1,TGTGCCAGCAGACGAAACAGGGGGTTGGAAACTAATGAAAAACTGTTTTTT,CASRRNRGLETNEKLFF
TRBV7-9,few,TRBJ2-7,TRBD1,TGTGCCAGCAGCTTGAGAGGACAGGCTGGAGAGCAGTACTTC,CASSLRGQAGEQYF
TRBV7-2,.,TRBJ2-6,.,TGTGCCACGCCATCTGGGGCCAACGTCCTGACTTTC,CATPSGANVLTF
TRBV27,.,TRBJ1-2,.,TGTGCCAGCAGTTTTCGTCAGAGCTCTAACTATGGCTACACCTTC,CASSFRQSSNYGYTF
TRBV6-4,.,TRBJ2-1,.,TGTGCCAGCAGCGACAGCAGGGACCACAATGAGCAGTTCTTC,CASSDSRDHNEQFF
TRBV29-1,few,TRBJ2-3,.,TGCAGCGCTGAAGGGCGGGACACAGATACGCAGTATTTT,CSAEGRDTDTQYF
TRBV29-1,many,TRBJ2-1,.,TGCAGCGTTCTGGGGCAGAAAATCCGGGATGAGCAGTTCTTC,CSVLGQKIRDEQFF
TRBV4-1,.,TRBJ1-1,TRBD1,TGCGCCAGCAGCCCGACAGGGCCCCATTTGAACACTGAAGCTTTCTTT,CASSPTGPHLNTEAFF
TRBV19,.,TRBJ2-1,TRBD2,TGTGCCAGTAGTTTTAGCGGGACTAGCTCCTACAATGAGCAGTTCTTC,CASSFSGTSSYNEQFF
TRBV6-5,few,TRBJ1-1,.,TGTGCCAGCAGTTACGGGGGATTCACTGAAGCTTTCTTT,CASSYGGFTEAFF
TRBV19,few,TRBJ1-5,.,TGTGCCAGTAGTATTCAGCCCGATCAGCCCCAGCATTTT,CASSIQPDQPQHF
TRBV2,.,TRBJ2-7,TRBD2,TGTGCCAGCAGCCCCCTCGGCGGGAGCTCCTACGAGCAGTACTTC,CASSPLGGSSYEQYF
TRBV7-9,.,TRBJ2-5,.,TGTGCCAGCAGCCTGGTAGGGGAAGAGACCCAGTACTTC,CASSLVGEETQYF
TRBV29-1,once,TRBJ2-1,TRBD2,TGCAGCGTTGTCCCAGCGGGAGGGCCCGATGAGCAGTTCTTC,CSVVPAGGPDEQFF
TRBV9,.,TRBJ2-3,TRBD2,TGTGCCAGCAGCGGAGCGGGAGGAGGCCGCACAGATACGCAGTATTTT,CASSGAGGGRTDTQYF
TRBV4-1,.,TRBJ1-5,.,TGCGCCAGCAGCCAAGAAGTGGTTTCTCAGCCCCAGCATTTT,CASSQEVVSQPQHF
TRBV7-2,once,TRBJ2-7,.,TGTGCCAGCAGCTGGACTGGGGTGGGGTACGAGCAGTACTTC,CASSWTGVGYEQYF
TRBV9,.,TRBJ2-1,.,TGTGCCAGCAGCCCCCGGTACGCAGGCTCCTACAATGAGCAGTTCTTC,CASSPRYAGSYNEQFF